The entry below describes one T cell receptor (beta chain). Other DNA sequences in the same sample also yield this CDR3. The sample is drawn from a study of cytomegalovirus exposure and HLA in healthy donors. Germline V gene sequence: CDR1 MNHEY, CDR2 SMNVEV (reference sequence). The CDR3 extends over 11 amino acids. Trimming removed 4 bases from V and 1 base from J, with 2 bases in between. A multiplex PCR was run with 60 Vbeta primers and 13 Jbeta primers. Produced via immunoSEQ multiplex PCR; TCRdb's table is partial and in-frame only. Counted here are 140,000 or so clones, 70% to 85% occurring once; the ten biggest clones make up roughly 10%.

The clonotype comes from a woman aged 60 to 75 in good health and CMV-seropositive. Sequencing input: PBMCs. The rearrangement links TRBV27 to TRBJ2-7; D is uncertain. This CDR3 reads CASSSSYEQYF. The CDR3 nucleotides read TGTGCCAGCAGTTCTTCCTACGAGCAGTACTTC.